This T cell receptor (beta chain) was documented in a study of technical replicates of blood from several donors. Clones were sequenced by immunoSEQ multiplex PCR, and TCRdb holds only the in-frame ones, with some missing. The table records roughly 15,000 clones, less than 90% of them present only once. Germline V CDR1 and CDR2: LNHNV, YYDKDF (reference sequence). CDR3 size: 15 residues. As concerns this clone: An end of the junction does not agree with germline; a read error may underlie this.

The V call is TRBV15, the J call TRBJ2-7; 9 nucleotides agree with TRBD2. The TCR sequence derives from a human donor in good health. Material: PBMCs. CDR3 in amino acids: CATSRETSGPYEQYF. CDR3 nucleotides: TGTGCCACCAGCCGAGAGACTAGCGGCCCCTACGAGCAGTACTTC.